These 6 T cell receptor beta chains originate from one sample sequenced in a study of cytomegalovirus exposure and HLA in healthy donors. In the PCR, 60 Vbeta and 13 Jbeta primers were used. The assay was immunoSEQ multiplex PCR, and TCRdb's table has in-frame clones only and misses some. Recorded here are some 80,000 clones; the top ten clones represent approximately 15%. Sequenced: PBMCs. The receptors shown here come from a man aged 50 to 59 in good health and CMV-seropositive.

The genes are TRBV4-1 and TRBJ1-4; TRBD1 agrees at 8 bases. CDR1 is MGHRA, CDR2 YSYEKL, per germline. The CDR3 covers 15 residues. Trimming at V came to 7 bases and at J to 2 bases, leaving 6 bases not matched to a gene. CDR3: CASTLQGATNEKLFF. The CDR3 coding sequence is TGCGCCAGCACCCTCCAGGGGGCGACTAATGAAAAACTGTTTTTT.

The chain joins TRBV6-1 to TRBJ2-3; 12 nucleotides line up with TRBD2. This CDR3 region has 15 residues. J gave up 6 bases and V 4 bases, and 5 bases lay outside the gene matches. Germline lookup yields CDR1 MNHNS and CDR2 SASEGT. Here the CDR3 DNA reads TGTGCCAGCAGTGCGACTAGCGGGAGTGCGGATACGCAGTATTTT. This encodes CASSATSGSADTQYF.

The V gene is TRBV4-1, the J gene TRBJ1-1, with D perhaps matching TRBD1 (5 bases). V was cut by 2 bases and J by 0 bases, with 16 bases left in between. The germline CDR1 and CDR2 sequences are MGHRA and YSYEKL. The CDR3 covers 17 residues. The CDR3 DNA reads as TGCGCCAGCAGCCAAATTGACATGGGGCTAATGAACACTGAAGCTTTCTTT. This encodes CASSQIDMGLMNTEAFF.

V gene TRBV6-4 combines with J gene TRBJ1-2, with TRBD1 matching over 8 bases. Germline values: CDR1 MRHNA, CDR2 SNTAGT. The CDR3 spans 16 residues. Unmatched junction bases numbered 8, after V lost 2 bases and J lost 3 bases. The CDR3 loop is CASSDPPGQGDYGYTF. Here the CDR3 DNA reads TGTGCCAGCAGTGACCCTCCCGGACAGGGTGACTATGGCTACACCTTC.

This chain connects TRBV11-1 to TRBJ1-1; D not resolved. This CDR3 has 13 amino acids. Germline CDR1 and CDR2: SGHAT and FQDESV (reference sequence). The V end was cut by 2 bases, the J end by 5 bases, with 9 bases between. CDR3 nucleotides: TGTGCCAGCAGCTTAATTTCGGGGACTGAAGCTTTCTTT. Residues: CASSLISGTEAFF.

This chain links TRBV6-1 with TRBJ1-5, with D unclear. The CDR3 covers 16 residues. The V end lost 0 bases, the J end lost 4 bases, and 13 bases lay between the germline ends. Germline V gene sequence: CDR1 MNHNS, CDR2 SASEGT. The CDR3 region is CASSEATNRLNQPQHF. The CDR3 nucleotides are TGTGCCAGCAGTGAAGCGACTAACAGACTGAATCAGCCCCAGCATTTT.